The TCR beta chain under discussion was sequenced for a study of control samples from healthy donors and cancer patients. The repertoire was sequenced with immunoSEQ multiplex PCR; TCRdb's copy has only in-frame clones and lacks some. The sample carries about 410,000 clones, 80% to 95% recorded once. V lost 6 bases and J 6 bases, leaving 24 bases between the germline ends. Germline V gives CDR1 MNHEY, CDR2 SMNVEV (reference sequence). The CDR3 has 16 residues. The sequence derives from a man between 35 and 55 years old with head and neck cancer. The chain combines TRBV27 with TRBJ2-7; D possibly uses TRBD1 or TRBD2 (6 bases each). The sequenced sample was PBMCs. The CDR3 is CASSFRGAGRGSEQYF. The CDR3 nucleotides are TGTGCCAGCAGCTTTAGGGGGGCGGGCAGGGGAAGCGAGCAGTACTTC.